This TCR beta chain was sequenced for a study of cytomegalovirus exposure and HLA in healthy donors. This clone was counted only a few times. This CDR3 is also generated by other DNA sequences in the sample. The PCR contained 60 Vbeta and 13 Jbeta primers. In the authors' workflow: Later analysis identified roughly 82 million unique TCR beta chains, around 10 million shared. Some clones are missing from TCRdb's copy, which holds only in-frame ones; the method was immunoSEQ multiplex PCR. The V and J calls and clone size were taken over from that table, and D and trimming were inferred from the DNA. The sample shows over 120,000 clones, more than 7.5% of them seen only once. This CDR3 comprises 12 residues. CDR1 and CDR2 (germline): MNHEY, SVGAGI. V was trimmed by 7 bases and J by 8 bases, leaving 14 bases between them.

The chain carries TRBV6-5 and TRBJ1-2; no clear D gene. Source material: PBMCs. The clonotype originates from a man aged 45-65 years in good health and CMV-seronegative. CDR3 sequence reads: CASKVRAGGYTF. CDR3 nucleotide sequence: TGTGCCAGCAAGGTACGGGCGGGCGGCTACACCTTC.